This T cell receptor (beta chain) was captured by sequencing in a study of metastatic and nonmetastatic thyroid tumors (dated by TCRdb to between 2020 and 2021). About the full investigation: The researchers compared repertoires between peripheral blood samples and tumor or nodule tissue samples from patients with malignant or benign thyroid disease. The paper as a whole reports these results and caveats: TCR beta diversity was reported as significantly higher in malignant tumors than in benign nodules, in both blood and tumor samples.

Before undergoing thyroid surgery, none of the patients had been given any kind of treatment. Using T-cell receptor beta sequencing, the study looked back at clinical samples from patients collected from 2012 to 2018. Receptors were amplified or captured by PCR. Sequencer: Illumina HiSeq 4000. High-throughput sequencing was used to profile the TCR beta-chain CDR3 region of each patient. Regarding the original processing steps: Drawing on CDR3 differences between clinicopathological groups, the researchers built a classifier meant to tell apart patients with distant-metastatic papillary thyroid cancer. The Shannon index was used to measure repertoire diversity, and the Morisita-Horn index was used to measure how similar tumor and blood repertoires were. TCRdb applied fastp at Q25 and MiXCR to the public reads, then kept only in-frame beta chains. For this entry, the V and J calls and clone size follow TCRdb and not the study's own pipeline. A total of about 93,000 clones appear in this sample, approximately 11% of them only once. Over 9% of the sample is held by the ten biggest clonotypes.

This clone was recorded at least ten times. No cognate antigen has been identified for it. Qualities for individual bases were not recorded, and no much larger clone is one base off. CDR1 and CDR2 (MNHNS, SASEGT) derive from the germline V gene. At the junction V is shortened by 6 bases and J by 3 bases, with 16 bases in between. The CDR3, cysteine through phenylalanine, is 15 amino acids long. Only the CDR3 DNA stays, 45 bases, in frame from base 1. The sequence is built from TRBV6-1 and TRBJ2-3; perhaps TRBD2 is the D gene, with 7 bases matching. The sequencing input was blood. This receptor was obtained from a female donor with papillary thyroid cancer or a benign thyroid nodule (not recorded which). Some clones in this sample may be carry-over from other donors' samples. The DNA sequence follows: TGTGCCAGCAGCCAACAGGGAGGGAGGACAGATACGCAGTATTTT. Protein translation: CASSQQGGRTDTQYF.